This T cell receptor (beta chain) stems from a study of molecular identifiers for immune sequencing clone quantification. Whole-study context: Replicate runs used RNA from roughly 18,000 or 92,000 naive CD8 cells, which was split five ways into aliquots, and four of those aliquots were then sequenced. Study-level findings and limits: Among effectors, clones above 20 RNA copies held over 99% of molecules; among naive cells, under 1%.

Concerning this clonotype itself: Its target is unknown. The junction does not match germline at one end; this may be a read error.

The CDR3 contains 14 residues. Germline V gene data show CDR1 as PRHDT and CDR2 as FYEKMQ (reference sequence). From the PCR reads, TCRdb called clonotypes with MiXCR, one entry per CDR3 protein. This sample carries 97,000 or so distinct CDR3 sequences, about 35% of them seen once, and the ten largest clones take roughly 9.7%. The sequence derives from a human donor in good health. Some libraries in this study had Jurkat cell RNA spiked in. The sequencing sample was made of naive CD8+ T cells from blood, with Jurkat cell RNA spiked in. Subset specified: FACS-sorted CD8+CD4-CCR7+CD45RA+ naive T cells. This chain links TRBV13 with TRBJ2-4; 8 bases line up with TRBD1. The CDR3 DNA reads TGTGCCAGCAGCTACGGACAGGGTCTGAACATTCTGTACTTC. Encoded protein: CASSYGQGLNILYF.